This T cell receptor (beta chain) was captured in a study of blood T cell repertoires in COVID-19. The overall study: The cDNA or gDNA used as material had been derived from T cells, B-cell-depleted T cells, or PBMCs.

Methods used by the authors: Amplifying reference gene primers gave estimates of nucleated cell counts. TCRdb keeps only in-frame clones here, not all; method: immunoSEQ multiplex PCR. V and J calls plus clone size are reproduced from that table; the DNA served to infer D and trimming. The data contain around 260,000 clones, about 88% of them singletons. This CDR3 has 13 amino acids. Germline-derived CDR1 and CDR2 are KGHSH and LQKENI. V shed 5 bases and J shed 2 bases, with 10 bases lying between them. This chain uses TRBV18 with TRBJ2-7, with D perhaps matching TRBD1 (5 bases). The clonotype originates from a man between 60 and 70 years old who had recovered from COVID-19. Sequencing was done on a sample of peripheral blood. The CDR3 region is CASSTTVAYEQYF. CDR3 DNA: TGTGCCAGCTCAACGACAGTTGCCTACGAGCAGTACTTC.